This T cell receptor beta chain was found in a study of T-cell reconstitution after alpha-beta-depleted transplantation in children. A library of TCRbeta sequences, prepared with unique molecular identifiers, was generated. Using its own MiXCR run on the PCR reads, TCRdb lists one record per CDR3 protein. The sample includes roughly 220,000 distinct CDR3 sequences, approximately 9.7% of them seen just once. This clonotype was observed many times. The specimen was PBMCs from the stem cell graft donor, collected from the stem cell graft. The TCR sequence derives from a human donor who donated a stem cell graft to a child with SCID.

The chain's CDR3 is CASSQGGNQPQHF. In nucleotides, the CDR3 is TGCGCCAGCAGCCAAGGAGGGAACCAGCCCCAGCATTTT. This rearrangement joins TRBV4-1 to TRBJ1-5, with D hard to call. CDR1 and CDR2 (germline): MGHRA, YSYEKL. This CDR3 region has 13 residues. Trimming shortened V by 1 base and J by 7 bases, and 8 bases separated the two germline ends.